The 18 T cell receptor beta chains reported below all come from one sample, sequenced in a study of shared clonotypes between healthy human individuals. The method was immunoSEQ multiplex PCR; TCRdb's version includes in-frame clones alone and lacks a portion of them. The table records around 300,000 clones, roughly 84% of them present only once. Input material: memory CD8+ T cells sorted from blood. Subset in this sample: CD45RO+ cells pooled with CCR7-negative TemRA cells. The origin of the receptors is a man aged 18 to 30 in good health.

J is TRBJ1-2 and V is TRBV7-9; D unresolved. Germline V gene sequence: CDR1 SEHNR, CDR2 FQNEAQ (reference sequence). The germline V and J ends were trimmed by 2 bases and 8 bases, with 18 bases remaining between them. The CDR3 loop spans 15 amino acids. CDR3 nucleotide sequence: TGTGCCAGCAGCTTAAAATCGGTAGGATTTTACGGCTACACCTTC. This sequence encodes CASSLKSVGFYGYTF.

The count of this clone is one. The rearrangement joins TRBV4-1 to TRBJ2-1; a weak D match, TRBD2 (6 bases). CDR1 and CDR2 (germline): MGHRA, YSYEKL. The V end lost 1 base, the J end lost 9 bases, and 13 bases lay between the germline ends. There are 14 residues in the CDR3. DNA of the CDR3: TGCGCCAGCAGCCAAGTTTGGACGGGACTTGAGCAGTTCTTC. Translated: CASSQVWTGLEQFF.

This clone was recorded only once. This chain connects TRBV4-1 to TRBJ1-2, with TRBD1 identical over 9 bases. From germline, CDR1 is MGHRA and CDR2 YSYEKL. V shed 2 bases, J shed 6 bases, and the junction held 7 bases outside the gene matches. The CDR3 totals 15 residues. The CDR3 loop is CASSQTVGQGDGYTF. Written as DNA, the CDR3 is TGCGCCAGCAGCCAAACCGTGGGACAGGGTGATGGCTACACCTTC.

V gene TRBV18 combines with J gene TRBJ2-7; possible D gene TRBD2, 6 bases. This CDR3 is built from 15 residues. V was cut by 0 bases and J by 3 bases, with 12 bases left in between. Germline values: CDR1 KGHSH, CDR2 LQKENI. The CDR3 loop reads CASSPPSGDLYEQYF. Written as DNA, the CDR3 is TGTGCCAGCTCACCACCGTCGGGGGACCTCTACGAGCAGTACTTC.

About this clone itself: At the DNA level, this CDR3 is encoded by other sequences in the same sample as well. This chain links TRBV7-9 with TRBJ1-5; TRBD1 matches 7 bases. This CDR3 region has 14 residues. V lost 4 bases and J lost 1; bases outside the gene matches: 1. Germline V gene data show CDR1 as SEHNR and CDR2 as FQNEAQ (reference sequence). CDR3 loop: CASSSGGSNQPQHF. CDR3 sequence (DNA): TGTGCCAGCAGCTCAGGGGGGAGCAATCAGCCCCAGCATTTT.

This sequence joins TRBV6-1 and TRBJ1-1; D is perhaps TRBD1 (5 bases). Germline CDR1 reads MNHNS; CDR2 reads SASEGT. The CDR3 has 13 residues. V was cut by 7 bases and J by 2 bases, with 11 bases left in between. CDR3 DNA sequence: TGTGCCAGCAAAAGGACACCAAACACTGAAGCTTTCTTT. This codes for CASKRTPNTEAFF.

This clone was seen only a few times. Other DNA variants within this sample encode the same CDR3. The chain has TRBV7-9 and TRBJ2-7; D is ambiguous. Trimming removed 3 bases from V and 5 bases from J, with 5 bases in between. The CDR3 spans 11 residues. Germline values: CDR1 SEHNR, CDR2 FQNEAQ (reference sequence). The CDR3 DNA is TGTGCCAGCAGCTTTGGAGACGAGCAGTACTTC. Protein sequence: CASSFGDEQYF.

To note about this clone: This sequence is one base from a far larger clone and is likely a read error. V usage is TRBV27 and J usage is TRBJ1-1; perhaps TRBD1 as D (5 bases). The CDR3 spans 12 residues. CDR1 MNHEY and CDR2 SMNVEV come from the germline V gene (reference sequence). Trimming stripped 8 bases from V and 4 bases from J, with 11 bases between. The CDR3, as DNA: TGTGCCAGCCAGGACGGGGGCACTGAAGCTTTCTTT. It specifies CASQDGGTEAFF.

The chain is built from TRBV4-1 and TRBJ2-7, with D possibly matching TRBD2 (5 bases). Germline V lookup: CDR1 MGHRA, CDR2 YSYEKL. Trimming shortened V by 0 bases and J by 0 bases, and 12 bases separated the two germline ends. The CDR3 is made up of 16 amino acids. In nucleotides, the CDR3 is TGCGCCAGCAGCCAAGATGACGGACTTATCTCCTACGAGCAGTACTTC. Amino acids: CASSQDDGLISYEQYF.

This chain links TRBV5-1 with TRBJ1-1; 7 nucleotides align to TRBD1. The V segment lost 2 bases and the J segment 7 bases; nucleotides outside the gene matches: 8. The CDR3 is 14 amino acids. Germline CDR1 reads SGHRS; CDR2 reads YFSETQ. The CDR3 coding sequence is TGCGCCAGCAGCTTAGATGTCGGGACAGTTGAAGCTTTCTTT. The encoded protein is CASSLDVGTVEAFF.

This rearrangement joins TRBV2 to TRBJ2-1; D is perhaps TRBD2 (5 bases). Trimming removed 3 bases at V and 4 bases at J, with 13 bases between. Germline V gene data show CDR1 as SNHLY and CDR2 as FYNNEI. The CDR3 has 15 residues. DNA of the CDR3: TGTGCCAGCAGTGATTACGAGGGATTGTACAATGAGCAGTTCTTC. This gives the protein CASSDYEGLYNEQFF.

This clone was detected many times. The chain carries TRBV11-2 and TRBJ2-7, with D perhaps assigned TRBD1 or TRBD2 (5 bases each). V was trimmed by 3 bases and J by 7 bases, leaving 13 bases between them. The germline gives CDR1 SGHAT, CDR2 FQNNGV. The CDR3 is made up of 13 amino acids. CDR3 coding DNA: TGTGCCAGCAGCTTCGGGGCTGGTGGAGAGCAGTACTTC. It yields the protein CASSFGAGGEQYF.

The chain combines TRBV6-5 with TRBJ1-2; the D gene is possibly TRBD1 (5 bases). Trimming left V 5 bases short and J 3 bases short, with 16 bases between. Per the germline V gene, CDR1 is MNHEY and CDR2 is SVGAGI. This CDR3 has 15 amino acids. The CDR3 protein is CASSPSFRADYGYTF. DNA of the CDR3: TGTGCCAGCAGTCCTTCTTTCAGGGCGGACTATGGCTACACCTTC.

V gene TRBV13 combines with J gene TRBJ2-7, with TRBD2 matching over 8 bases. The CDR3 sequence is 15 residues long. Looked up from germline, CDR1 is PRHDT and CDR2 is FYEKMQ (reference sequence). V lost 2 bases, J lost 6 bases, and 9 bases stayed unmatched. The CDR3 DNA reads TGTGCCAGCAGCTTAAAAGCGGGAGTGTGGTTCGAGCAGTACTTC. Its translation is CASSLKAGVWFEQYF.

The chain links TRBV11-2 to TRBJ2-1, with 8 positions matching TRBD2. Germline CDR1 SGHAT, CDR2 FQNNGV. The CDR3 sequence is 18 residues long. The junction had 20 bases not matched to a gene; V was cut back by 3 bases and J by 10 bases. CDR3 loop: CASSLLVGPSAGVREQFF. As DNA, the CDR3 is TGTGCCAGCAGCTTGCTTGTTGGACCTTCAGCGGGAGTCCGGGAGCAGTTCTTC.

On this clone itself: This CDR3 is also generated by other DNA sequences in the sample. The genes are TRBV9 and TRBJ2-2; D remains ambiguous. This CDR3 region has 16 residues. Germline CDR1 SGDLS, CDR2 YYNGEE. Deletions cut 0 bases from V and 1 base from J, with 10 bases between. CDR3 protein: CASSVAGWGNTGELFF. CDR3 in DNA: TGTGCCAGCAGCGTAGCTGGGTGGGGGAACACCGGGGAGCTGTTTTTT.

Only a few counts were recorded for this clone. This chain uses TRBV5-4 with TRBJ2-4, with TRBD1 identical over 7 bases. Looked up from germline, CDR1 is SGHNT and CDR2 is YYREEE (reference sequence). V lost 4 bases to trimming and J lost 1 base; unmatched junction nucleotides: 5. The CDR3 sequence is 15 residues long. CDR3 in DNA: TGTGCCAGCAGCGACAGGGCACGGGCCAAAAACATTCAGTACTTC. Protein sequence: CASSDRARAKNIQYF. Together with reference TRBV5-4 and TRBJ2-4, the CDR3 gives the full variable domain: ETGVTQSPTHLIKTRGQQVTLRCSSQSGHNTVSWYQQALGQGPQFIFQYYREEENGRGNFPPRFSGLQFPNYSSELNVNALELDDSALYLCASSDRARAKNIQYFGAGTRLSVL.

This clone has a single count. The chain links TRBV9 to TRBJ2-3, with 7 bases that match TRBD2. In germline, CDR1 is SGDLS, CDR2 YYNGEE. Trimming took 0 bases from V and 5 from J; bases not matched to a gene: 9. The CDR3 covers 16 residues. CDR3 DNA: TGTGCCAGCAGCGTAGGAAGGGACTGGGAGGGAGATACGCAGTATTTT. The encoded protein is CASSVGRDWEGDTQYF.